The 15 T cell receptor beta chains below were found in one sample sequenced in a study of beta chain features in type 1 diabetes. The study's findings and limits: Among patients with Type 1 diabetes, TCRB CDR3s were moderately but significantly shorter in every one of the four CD4+ subsets.

These receptors' antigens are unknown. As every portion of the isolated RNA was reverse transcribed, the sequencing read expressed TCRB transcripts. Assay used: immunoSEQ multiplex PCR; TCRdb lists only in-frame clones, some missing. The table includes some 280,000 clones, 13% to 15% detected once. Input material: naive CD4+ T cells from blood. Receptors originate from a man under 40 with type 1 diabetes.

The V and J genes are TRBV6-1 and TRBJ1-5; D unresolved. The germline CDR1 and CDR2 sequences are MNHNS and SASEGT. The CDR3 extends over 13 amino acids. V lost 6 bases, J lost 6 bases, and 12 bases lay in between. The CDR3 DNA reads as TGTGCCAGCAGAGCGACCGTCAGTCAGCCCCAGCATTTT. Encoded protein: CASRATVSQPQHF.

This chain links TRBV30 with TRBJ1-4; D is uncertain. V was cut by 0 bases and J by 7 bases, with 21 bases left in between. CDR1 GTSNPN and CDR2 SVGIG come from the germline V gene (reference sequence). The CDR3 covers 17 residues. CDR3 DNA sequence: TGTGCCTGGAGTGTACTGAGTCGGAGGGCGGCCGGTGAAAAACTGTTTTTT. It translates to CAWSVLSRRAAGEKLFF.

This clone turned up a few times. The genes are TRBV5-4 and TRBJ2-1; 7 nucleotides agree with TRBD2. The CDR3 sequence is 14 residues long. V lost 2 bases, J lost 7 bases, and 6 bases stayed unmatched. The germline CDR1 and CDR2 sequences are SGHNT and YYREEE (reference sequence). CDR3 amino acids: CASSFIGTTNEQFF. CDR3 DNA: TGTGCCAGCAGCTTTATTGGGACTACGAATGAGCAGTTCTTC.

This clone showed up just a few times. CDR3 bases: TGTGCCAGCAGCTTATTAGGAAACACCATATATTTT. Amino acid sequence: CASSLLGNTIYF. V is TRBV11-2 and J is TRBJ1-3; D uncertain. The CDR3 covers 12 residues. V was cut by 2 bases and J by 4 bases, with 3 bases left in between. Germline CDR1 is SGHAT and CDR2 is FQNNGV.

This clone has just a few counts. The gene calls are TRBV20-1 and TRBJ1-2; D unclear. The CDR3 runs to 10 residues. Germline CDR1 reads DFQATT; CDR2 reads SNEGSKA (reference sequence). The V and J ends lost 8 bases and 6 bases respectively, with 10 bases between them. As DNA, the CDR3 is TGCAGTACGGGTGGTCATGGCTACACCTTC. Residues: CSTGGHGYTF.

This clone was seen a few times. The chain combines TRBV15 with TRBJ1-5; no definite D call. CDR3 length equals 13 residues. Trimming stripped 5 bases from V and 0 bases from J, with 5 bases between. The germline CDR1 and CDR2 sequences are LNHNV and YYDKDF (reference sequence). The CDR3 region is CATSVYSNQPQHF. As DNA, the CDR3 is TGTGCCACCAGCGTATATAGCAATCAGCCCCAGCATTTT.

The chain links TRBV2 to TRBJ2-3; no clear D gene. This CDR3 spans 13 amino acids. Trimming removed 5 bases at V and 0 bases at J, with 6 bases between. Germline V gives CDR1 SNHLY, CDR2 FYNNEI. CDR3 loop: CASSILSTDTQYF. DNA for the CDR3: TGTGCCAGCAGTATTCTGAGCACAGATACGCAGTATTTT.

The gene calls are TRBV7-2 and TRBJ2-1; tentative D call: TRBD2 (5 bases). The germline V gene has CDR1 SGHTA and CDR2 FQGNSA. The CDR3 contains 16 residues. Trimming took 5 bases from V and 3 from J, leaving 17 bases between them. The CDR3 DNA reads as TGTGCCAGCAGCCCGGGAAGAGCGATGGGCTACAATGAGCAGTTCTTC. It yields the protein CASSPGRAMGYNEQFF.

This chain connects TRBV30 to TRBJ1-1; TRBD1 matches at 7 bases. V lost 6 bases and J lost 8; bases outside the gene matches: 3. The length of the CDR3 is 10 residues. Per the germline V gene, CDR1 is GTSNPN and CDR2 is SVGIG (reference sequence). The CDR3 reads CACGQAEAFF. In nucleotides, the CDR3 is TGTGCCTGCGGACAGGCCGAAGCTTTCTTT.

The J gene is TRBJ1-4, the V gene TRBV5-1, with 9 positions matching TRBD1. J lost 7 bases, V lost 4 bases, and 2 bases had no gene match. The germline V gene encodes CDR1 SGHRS and CDR2 YFSETQ. This CDR3 has 13 amino acids. CDR3 sequence reads: CASSKDRGEKLFF. The CDR3 region has the DNA TGCGCCAGCAGCAAGGACAGGGGTGAAAAACTGTTTTTT.

V usage is TRBV7-9 and J usage is TRBJ1-1, with D maybe TRBD1 (5 bases). CDR1 SEHNR and CDR2 FQNEAQ come from the germline V gene (reference sequence). The CDR3 consists of 14 residues. Trimming left V 6 bases short and J 2 bases short, with 13 bases between. The CDR3 nucleotides read TGTGCCAGCAGTCCACACGGGGGTAACACTGAAGCTTTCTTT. This sequence encodes CASSPHGGNTEAFF.

This clone was counted between two and nine times. The J gene is TRBJ2-5, the V gene TRBV7-9; D might be TRBD2 (6 bases). The germline V gene encodes CDR1 SEHNR and CDR2 FQNEAQ (reference sequence). With 5 bases removed from V and 5 bases from J, the gap between germline ends came to 15 bases. The CDR3 contains 14 residues. The CDR3 loop reads CASSPERAEETQYF. The DNA of the CDR3 is TGTGCCAGCAGCCCGGAGCGGGCGGAGGAGACCCAGTACTTC.

This clone occurred a few times. The V and J genes are TRBV15 and TRBJ2-3; 10 bases line up with TRBD1. There are 16 residues in the CDR3. Germline values: CDR1 LNHNV, CDR2 YYDKDF (reference sequence). Trimming at V came to 5 bases and at J to 2 bases, leaving 7 bases not matched to a gene. The CDR3: CATSGRTGGDTDTQYF. The CDR3 region has the DNA TGTGCCACCAGCGGGCGGACAGGGGGAGACACAGATACGCAGTATTTT. Complete variable domain (other parts from reference TRBV15 and TRBJ2-3): DAMVIQNPRYQVTQFGKPVTLSCSQTLNHNVMYWYQQKSSQAPKLLFHYYDKDFNNEADTPDNFQSRRPNTSFCFLDIRSPGLGDTAMYLCATSGRTGGDTDTQYFGPGTRLTVL.

CDR3 loop: CASNPSGSTYNEQFF. In nucleotides, the CDR3 is TGTGCCAGCAACCCTAGCGGGAGCACTTACAATGAGCAGTTCTTC. This chain uses TRBV6-5 with TRBJ2-1, with 10 bases aligning to TRBD2. The CDR3 spans 15 residues. The V gene's germline CDR1 is MNHEY and CDR2 SVGAGI. The V and J ends lost 7 bases and 4 bases, in that order; junction bases with no gene match: 7.

This clone was counted between two and nine times. The chain combines TRBV28 with TRBJ1-5; D call uncertain. Germline V lookup: CDR1 MDHEN, CDR2 SYDVKM. The CDR3 runs 14 residues. V was trimmed by 3 bases and J by 2 bases, leaving 8 bases between them. CDR3 region: CASSFNAGNQPQHF. The CDR3 DNA reads as TGTGCCAGCAGTTTTAATGCAGGCAATCAGCCCCAGCATTTT. Combining the CDR3 with reference TRBV28 and TRBJ1-5 gives the whole variable domain DVKVTQSSRYLVKRTGEKVFLECVQDMDHENMFWYRQDPGLGLRLIYFSYDVKMKEKGDIPEGYSVSREKKERFSLILESASTNQTSMYLCASSFNAGNQPQHFGDGTRLSIL.